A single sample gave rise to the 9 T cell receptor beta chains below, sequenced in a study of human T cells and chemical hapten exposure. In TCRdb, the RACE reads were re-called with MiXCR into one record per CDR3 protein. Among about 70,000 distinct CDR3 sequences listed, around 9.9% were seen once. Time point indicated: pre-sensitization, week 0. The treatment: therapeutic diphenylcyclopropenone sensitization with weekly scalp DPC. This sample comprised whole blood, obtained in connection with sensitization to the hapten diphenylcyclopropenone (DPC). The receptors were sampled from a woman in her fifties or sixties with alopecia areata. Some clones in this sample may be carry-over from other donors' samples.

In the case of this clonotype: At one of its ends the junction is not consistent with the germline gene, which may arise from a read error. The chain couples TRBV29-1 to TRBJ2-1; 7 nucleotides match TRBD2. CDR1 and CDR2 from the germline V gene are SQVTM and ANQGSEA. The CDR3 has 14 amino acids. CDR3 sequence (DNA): TGCAGCGTTGAACCGGGGGGATCCTACAATGGGCAGTTCTTC. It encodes CSVEPGGSYNGQFF.

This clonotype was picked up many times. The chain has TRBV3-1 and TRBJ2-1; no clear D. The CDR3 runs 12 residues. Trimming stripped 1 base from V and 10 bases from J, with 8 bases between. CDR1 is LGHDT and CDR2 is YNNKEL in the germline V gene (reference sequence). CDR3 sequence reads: CASSQVGNEQFF. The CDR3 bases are TGTGCCAGCAGCCAAGTGGGGAACGAGCAGTTCTTC.

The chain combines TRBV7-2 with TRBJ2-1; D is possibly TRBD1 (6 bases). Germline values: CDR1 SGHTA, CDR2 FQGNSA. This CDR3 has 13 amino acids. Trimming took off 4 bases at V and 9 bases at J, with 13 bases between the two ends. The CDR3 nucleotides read TGTACCAGCAGCTCCTTGGGGGCTGGTGAGCAGTTCTTC. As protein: CTSSSLGAGEQFF.

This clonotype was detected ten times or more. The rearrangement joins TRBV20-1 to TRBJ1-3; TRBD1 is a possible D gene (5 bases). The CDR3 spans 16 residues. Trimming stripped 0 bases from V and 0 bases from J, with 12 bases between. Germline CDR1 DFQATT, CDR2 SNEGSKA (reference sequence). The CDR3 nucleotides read TGCAGTGCTAGAGATTTGCGGGGACTCTCTGGAAACACCATATATTTT. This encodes CSARDLRGLSGNTIYF.

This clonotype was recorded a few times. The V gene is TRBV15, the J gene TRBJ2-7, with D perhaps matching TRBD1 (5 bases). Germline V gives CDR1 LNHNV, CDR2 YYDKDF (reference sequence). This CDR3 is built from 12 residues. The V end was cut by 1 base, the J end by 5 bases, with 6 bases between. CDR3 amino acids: CATSRVGHEQYF. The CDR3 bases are TGTGCCACCAGCAGAGTGGGGCACGAGCAGTACTTC. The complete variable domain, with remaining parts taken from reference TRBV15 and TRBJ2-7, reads DAMVIQNPRYQVTQFGKPVTLSCSQTLNHNVMYWYQQKSSQAPKLLFHYYDKDFNNEADTPDNFQSRRPNTSFCFLDIRSPGLGDTAMYLCATSRVGHEQYFGPGTRLTVT.

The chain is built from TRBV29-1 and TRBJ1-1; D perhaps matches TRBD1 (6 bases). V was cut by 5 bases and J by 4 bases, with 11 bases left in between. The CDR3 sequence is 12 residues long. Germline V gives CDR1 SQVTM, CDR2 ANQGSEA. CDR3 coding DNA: TGCAGCGTTCAAGCAGGGGCCACTGAAGCTTTCTTT. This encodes CSVQAGATEAFF.

The CDR3 DNA reads as TGTGCCAGCAGCTTAGCTAGCGGGGGAGTTGCAGATACGCAGTATTTT. This gives the protein CASSLASGGVADTQYF. The J gene is TRBJ2-3, the V gene TRBV7-2; 9 positions agree with TRBD2. This CDR3 contains 16 residues. Germline loops: CDR1 SGHTA, CDR2 FQGNSA. V dropped 0 bases and J dropped 4; count of bases not matched to a gene: 5.

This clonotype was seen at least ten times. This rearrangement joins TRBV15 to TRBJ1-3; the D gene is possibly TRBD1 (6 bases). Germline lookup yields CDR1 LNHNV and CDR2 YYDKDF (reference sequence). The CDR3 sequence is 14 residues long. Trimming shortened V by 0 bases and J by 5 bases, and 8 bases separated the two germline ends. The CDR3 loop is CATSREQGRNTIYF. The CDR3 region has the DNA TGTGCCACCAGCAGAGAACAGGGAAGAAACACCATATATTTT.

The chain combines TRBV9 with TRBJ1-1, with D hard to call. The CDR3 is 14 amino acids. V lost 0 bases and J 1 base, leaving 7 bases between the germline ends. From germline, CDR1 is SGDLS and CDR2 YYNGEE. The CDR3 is CASSVVRENTEAFF. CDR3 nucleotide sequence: TGTGCCAGCAGCGTAGTTCGCGAGAACACTGAAGCTTTCTTT. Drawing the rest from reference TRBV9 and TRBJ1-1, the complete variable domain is DSGVTQTPKHLITATGQRVTLRCSPRSGDLSVYWYQQSLDQGLQFLIQYYNGEERAKGNILERFSAQQFPDLHSELNLSSLELGDSALYFCASSVVRENTEAFFGQGTRLTVV.